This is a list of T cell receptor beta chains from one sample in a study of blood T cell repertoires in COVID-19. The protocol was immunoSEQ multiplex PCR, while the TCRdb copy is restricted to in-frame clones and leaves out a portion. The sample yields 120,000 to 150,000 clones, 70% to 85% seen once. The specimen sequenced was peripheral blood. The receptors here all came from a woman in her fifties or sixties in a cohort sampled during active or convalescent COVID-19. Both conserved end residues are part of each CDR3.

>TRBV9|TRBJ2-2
CASSVEGLAGGPGELFF
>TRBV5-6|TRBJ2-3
CASSFERGWDTDTQYF
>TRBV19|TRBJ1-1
CASQNPGENTEAFF
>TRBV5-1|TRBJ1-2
CASSATINYGYTF
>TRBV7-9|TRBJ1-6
CASRGQDISPLHF
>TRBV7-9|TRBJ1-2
CASSLGTGTGYGYTF
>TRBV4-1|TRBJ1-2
CASSQDNQGLTAYGYTF
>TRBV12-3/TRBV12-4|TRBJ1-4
CASRGTSGEKLFF
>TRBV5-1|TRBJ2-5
CASSFGTTQETQYF
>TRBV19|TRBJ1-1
CASQRTGKDTEAFF
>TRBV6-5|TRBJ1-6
CASSYQVQRASPLHF
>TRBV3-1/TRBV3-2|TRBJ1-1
CASSQEGGRTAFF
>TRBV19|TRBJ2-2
CASSIEQLNTGELFF
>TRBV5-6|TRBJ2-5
CASSLLAGKETQYF
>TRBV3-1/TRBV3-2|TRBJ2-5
CASSQVPSGGRKTQYF
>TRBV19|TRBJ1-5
CASSRGGTVNQPQHF
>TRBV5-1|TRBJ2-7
CASSTGSGGRSSLYEQYF
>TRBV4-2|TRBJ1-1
CASSQAAQGSAAFF
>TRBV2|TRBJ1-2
CASSAQWNYGYTF
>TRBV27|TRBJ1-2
CASSPSTGLSGYTF
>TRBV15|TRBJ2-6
CATSRDRSSGANVLTF
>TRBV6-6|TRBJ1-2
CASSSTEAQNGYTF
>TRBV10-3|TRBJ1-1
CAISVTGGADTEAFF
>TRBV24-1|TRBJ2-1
CATSDPNPGTDNEQFF
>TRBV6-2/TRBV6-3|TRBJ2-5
CASSDSRETQYF
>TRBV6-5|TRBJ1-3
CASREGGNTIYF
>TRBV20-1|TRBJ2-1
CSLAGDNEQFF
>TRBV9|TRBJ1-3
CASSKDSSGNTIYF
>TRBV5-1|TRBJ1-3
CASSLGDRGVSGNTIYF
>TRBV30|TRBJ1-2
CAWTYQGAGYTF
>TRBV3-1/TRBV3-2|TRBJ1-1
CASSQAFEAFF
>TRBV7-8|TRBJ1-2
CASSLDPGPSGYTF
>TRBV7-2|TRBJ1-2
CASSPTGHAYGYTF
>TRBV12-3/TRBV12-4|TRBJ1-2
CASSVGTKGGYTF
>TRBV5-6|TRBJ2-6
CASSWGQGRLGANVLTF
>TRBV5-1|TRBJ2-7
CASSLARSRDILLPPTYEQYF
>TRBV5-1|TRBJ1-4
CASSLAPGNEKLFF
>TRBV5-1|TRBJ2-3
CASTPLTGGLDTQYF
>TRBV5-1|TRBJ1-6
CASSLGTGNSPLHF
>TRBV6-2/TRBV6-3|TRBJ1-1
CASSHGYGTEAFF
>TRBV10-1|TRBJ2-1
CASSGPVVAGGLYNEQFF
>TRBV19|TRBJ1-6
CASSEYGQPNSPLHF